This TCR beta chain originates from a study of cytomegalovirus exposure and HLA in healthy donors (dated by TCRdb to 2016 to 2017). A note on the overall study: According to an earlier analysis of several hundred of the donors, about 179 million T cells yielded approximately 120 million unique TCR beta sequences and approximately 300 Gb of sequence data. An early release that covered about 600 HLA-typed donors contained approximately 300 gigabases of sequencing data and tens of millions of unique TCR sequences. The genetic ancestry cluster associated with self-reported Caucasian donors included approximately 85% of the 300 to 450 genotyped donors. The aim of the study was to test whether cataloging public T cell receptors could identify signatures of past pathogen exposure. The study used immunosequencing to profile the T cell repertoires of under 700 subjects and linked those repertoires to cytomegalovirus serostatus. A separate validation cohort of some 130 different subjects was used in addition to the 666-subject first cohort. To predict cytomegalovirus infection status, the study brought together high-throughput TCR immunosequencing, statistical association of individual TCRs with disease status, and machine learning. To study patterns of TCR occurrence, a later analysis re-analyzed previously published TCR beta repertoires from under 750 donors and added high-resolution HLA genotyping. The later analysis used no new phenotypic data to find candidate immune exposures, relying instead on TCR beta sequences and their occurrence across donors. An earlier analysis of several hundred of the donors applied high-throughput TCR beta sequencing to assess whether each TCR beta V gene segment acted as functional or pseudogenic. Alongside the repertoire data, information on donor age, sex, ethnicity and CMV serostatus was compiled. In a later genetic analysis, genome-wide SNP genotypes for about 65% of the roughly 700 donors were used, and that subset was treated as a discovery cohort. All discovery cohort repertoires had been generated on a single sequencing platform. HLA typing included class I and class II loci at four-digit resolution. Typing coverage differed by locus: A, B, C, DRB1 and DQB1 were typed in roughly 629-630 donors, DQA1 in about 500, DPA1 in around 580, and DPB1 in approximately 450. Roughly five DR-DQ haplotypes were handled as single units for association and clustering, since linkage in the cohort was strong. Among over 350 genotyped donors of the cohort, an average of around 240,000 unique TCR beta nucleotide sequences were sequenced per donor, roughly 18% of them non-productive.

The cohort consisted of some 730 healthy bone marrow donors. At the time of sampling, every cohort member was nominally healthy, though immune exposures that went unrecorded were likely present. The donor tested CMV seropositive, placing the donor among the approximately 310 seropositive members of the cohort. Every donor gave a peripheral blood sample, and the peripheral blood mononuclear cells from that sample were used for TCR beta sequencing. Genomic DNA extraction from the blood cell samples was performed with the Qiagen DNeasy Blood Extraction Kit. The library relied on the immunoSEQ multiplex PCR assay. For the multiplex PCR, a mixture combining 60 forward primers for TCR Vbeta segments and 13 reverse primers for TCR Jbeta segments was used. A multiplex PCR assay on genomic DNA amplified the CDR3 region of rearranged TCR beta genes. On the Illumina HiSeq System, the amplified TCR beta libraries were sequenced as 87-base-pair reads. The paper's data handling went like this. Across the 666 repertoires, a later analysis counted roughly 84 million unique TCR beta chains, roughly 11 million of which were shared by at least two donors. To remove PCR and sequencing errors, raw reads were error-corrected and collapsed into unique sequences using a nearest-neighbor algorithm that merged closely related sequences. Alignment of CDR3 sequences to IMGT reference sequences was used to assign V, D and J gene segments. For a sequence to be retained, at least a six-nucleotide match to both a V gene segment and a J gene segment was required. A rearrangement was called productive if the CDR3 had no stop codons and remained in frame with V and J, and every other rearrangement was called non-productive. Following IMGT convention, CDR3 was defined as the stretch from the second conserved V-encoded cysteine up to the conserved J-encoded phenylalanine. In an earlier analysis of 550 to 650 of the donors, sequences lacking an unambiguous match to a single V gene segment were excluded. In an earlier analysis of some 590 of the donors, V segments were called functional above 56.7% productive rearrangements and were called segregating when the between-donor standard deviation exceeded 5%. A statistical classification framework was developed to diagnose cytomegalovirus status using the catalog of TCR beta chain sequences. V and J gene assignment, in a later analysis, came from comparing TCR nucleotide sequences with IMGT/GENE-DB human TR gene sequences. In a later analysis, CDR3 sequences and most-parsimonious VDJ recombination scenarios were assigned using the TCRdist pipeline. In a later analysis, each TCR beta chain was defined by its CDR3 amino acid sequence together with its V-gene family, and reads lacking a unique V-gene family were excluded. As a way to deal with suspected cross-contamination and a sequencing artifact, a later analysis dropped hundreds of nucleotide sequences that were highly shared and had low generation probability. In a later analysis, a clonal expansion index for each public chain was calculated from normalized within-repertoire ranks of inferred template counts. A later analysis computed generation probabilities with a VDJ recombination model fitted to out-of-frame rearrangements, and checked the results against IGoR. In a later analysis, hypergeometric tests were used to score TCR-TCR, TCR-HLA and TCR-CMV co-occurrence, with a repertoire-size bias correction applied to TCR pairs. In a later analysis, false discovery rates were estimated by permuting HLA or CMV assignments 20 times. In a later analysis, co-occurring TCRs were grouped using DBSCAN, with TCRdist sequence similarity added in when clustering inside HLA-allele-positive subsets. Repertoires with fewer than 30,000 or more than 120,000 public chains were left out of co-occurrence clustering, as were a handful of repertoires with anomalous nucleotide sharing. Sourced from immuneACCESS, this table was stored by TCRdb with only in-frame sequences that have V and J called. A share of the clones is absent; for the studies checked, an unresolved V gene accounts for under half, and the remainder has no known explanation. V, J and clone size derive from that table, while D and trimming were established from the DNA sequence. The sample includes roughly 78,000 clones, with around 58% observed a single time. 5% to 6% of the sample rests with the top ten.

CDR1 and CDR2 (MNHEY, SVGAGI) derive from the germline V gene. The CDR3 has 15 amino acids, counting the end cysteine and phenylalanine. Just the 45-base CDR3 DNA is kept, in frame starting at base 1. Trimming takes 8 bases off V and 4 bases off J; junction bases not matched to a gene: 6. Note on this clone: Its binding antigen is unknown. Nothing much larger sits one base from this clone, and base qualities are not available.

General findings and caveats noted by the study authors: A later analysis associated about 17,000 TCR beta sequences with specific HLA alleles at a false discovery rate of 0.05. A cluster of highly shared sequence variants was judged likely to be a technical artifact of the sequencing pipeline. In the study, 150 to 200 TCR beta chains were listed as associated with cytomegalovirus. Correlated functional status among segregating V segments might be attributable to linkage disequilibrium, but an unknown experimental factor could not be ruled out. In vitro tests confirmed that a few of the cytomegalovirus-associated TCR beta chains recognize cytomegalovirus antigens. A later analysis found that most CMV-associated TCR beta chains appeared HLA-restricted, with HLA associations seemingly driven largely by CMV exposure. The classifier was reported to diagnose cytomegalovirus status with high specificity and sensitivity in both the original and validation cohorts. Because HLA typing was unavailable for some donors at each locus, only the typed subset was used in association tests. A further reported finding was that TCR beta sequences accurately predicted the HLA-A and HLA-B alleles for most subjects in the first cohort. Because counts were too low, seventeen rarely observed V segments, including chromosome 9 orphons, were left out of the earlier analysis of some 640 of the donors. Most TCR sequences were observed very rarely across donors, whereas some public TCRs were present in many individuals. The 87-base-pair reads could not distinguish some IMGT-functional V segments, including TRBV6-2 and TRBV6-3, so those segments were excluded. According to a later analysis, parvovirus B19, influenza, CMV and Epstein-Barr virus appeared linked to several top co-occurrence clusters. Immune exposure information for the cohort was limited to CMV serostatus. In a later analysis, the rate of TCR association differed among HLA loci, with DRB1 alleles having the most associated TCRs and HLA-C alleles having the fewest. An association between a missense DCLRE1C variant and V-gene and J-gene trimming of TCR beta chains was found in a later genetic analysis and replicated in an independent cohort. In a later analysis, HLA-associated TCR beta chains showed more clonal expansion and lower generation probabilities than non-associated chains that were equally common. Compared with the roughly 720-donor mean, donors in an Asian-associated ancestry cluster had fewer N-insertions in productive TCRs, according to a later genetic analysis. Sequencing depth was assumed to be roughly uniform across donors in the presence/absence analyses, though that assumption may not hold. In an earlier analysis of around 600 of the donors, most TCR beta V segments were observed in productive rearrangements about 90% or about 30% of the time, broadly matching IMGT annotations. When HLA alleles, especially DR and DQ, strongly co-occurred, TCR associations were difficult to assign to individual alleles. This cohort had only TCR beta chains sequenced, and the lack of alpha or paired-chain data limited which features could be detected. It was suggested by the authors that the approach could potentially be generalized to other disease states and immunological phenotypes.

The sequence was obtained from a man younger than 40 in good health and CMV-seropositive. Sequencing input: PBMCs. The rearrangement combines TRBV6-5 with TRBJ2-1; 12 bases in the junction line up with TRBD2. The CDR3 sequence is CASRLAGVSYNEQFF. The sequence in DNA is TGTGCCAGCCGACTAGCGGGAGTGAGTTACAATGAGCAGTTCTTC.